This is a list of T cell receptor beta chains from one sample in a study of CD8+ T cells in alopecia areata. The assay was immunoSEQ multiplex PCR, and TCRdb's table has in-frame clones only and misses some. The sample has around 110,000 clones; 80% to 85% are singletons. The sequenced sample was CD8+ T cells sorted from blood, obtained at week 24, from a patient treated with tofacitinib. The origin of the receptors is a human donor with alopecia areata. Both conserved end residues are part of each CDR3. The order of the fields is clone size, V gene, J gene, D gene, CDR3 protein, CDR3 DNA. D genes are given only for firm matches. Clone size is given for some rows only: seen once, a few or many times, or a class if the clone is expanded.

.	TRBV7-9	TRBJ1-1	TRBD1	CASSSGQGRNAEAFF	TGTGCCAGCAGCTCAGGACAGGGTCGGAACGCTGAAGCTTTCTTT
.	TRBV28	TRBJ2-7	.	CASTKSPSLAYEQYF	TGTGCCAGTACGAAGTCCCCTTCTCTCGCGTACGAGCAGTACTTC
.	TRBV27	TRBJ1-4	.	CASGRAIRGEKLFF	TGTGCCAGCGGCCGGGCCATTCGGGGTGAAAAACTGTTTTTT
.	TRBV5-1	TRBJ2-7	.	CASSFWAGRSDEQYF	TGCGCCAGCAGCTTTTGGGCTGGGAGATCGGACGAGCAGTACTTC
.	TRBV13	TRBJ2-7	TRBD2	CASSPESGSDEQYF	TGTGCCAGCAGCCCGGAAAGCGGGAGTGACGAGCAGTACTTC
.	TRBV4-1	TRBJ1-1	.	CAIGAGKNTEAFF	TGCGCCATCGGGGCAGGGAAGAACACTGAAGCTTTCTTT
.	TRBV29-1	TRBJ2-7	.	CSVASSVGSYEQYF	TGCAGCGTCGCCTCTAGCGTGGGCTCCTACGAGCAGTACTTC
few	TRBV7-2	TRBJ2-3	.	CASSLTRDTQYF	TGTGCCAGCAGTTTAACGAGAGATACGCAGTATTTT
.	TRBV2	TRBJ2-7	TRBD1	CASSEAADRSYEQYF	TGTGCCAGCAGTGAAGCGGCGGACAGGAGCTACGAGCAGTACTTC
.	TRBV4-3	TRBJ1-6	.	CASSQGVSRNSPLHF	TGCGCCAGCAGCCAAGGAGTCTCGAGGAATTCACCCCTCCACTTT
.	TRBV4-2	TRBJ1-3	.	CASSQEMRTKRHSGNTIYF	TGTGCCAGCAGCCAAGAAATGAGGACCAAGAGGCACTCTGGAAACACCATATATTTT
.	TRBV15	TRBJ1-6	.	CATSRDRGREWRNSPLHF	TGTGCCACCAGCAGAGATAGGGGGAGGGAGTGGCGGAATTCACCCCTCCACTTT
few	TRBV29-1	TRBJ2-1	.	CSVEQGYNEQFF	TGCAGCGTTGAACAGGGATACAATGAGCAGTTCTTC
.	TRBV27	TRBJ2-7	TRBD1	CASSSGDRNTYEQYF	TGTGCCAGCAGTTCCGGGGACAGGAACACCTACGAGCAGTACTTC
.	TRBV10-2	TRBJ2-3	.	CASSGLGTDTQYF	TGCGCCAGCAGCGGACTGGGCACAGATACGCAGTATTTT
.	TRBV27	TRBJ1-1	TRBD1	CASSPRTGDTEAFF	TGTGCCAGCAGTCCTCGGACAGGAGACACTGAAGCTTTCTTT
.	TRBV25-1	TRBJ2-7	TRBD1	CASSEKRTGDYEQYF	TGTGCCAGCAGTGAAAAAAGGACAGGGGACTACGAGCAGTACTTC
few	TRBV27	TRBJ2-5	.	CASSYTGEGHQETQYF	TGTGCCAGCAGTTACACAGGGGAGGGGCACCAAGAGACCCAGTACTTC
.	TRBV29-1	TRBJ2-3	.	CSLADAFSTDTQYF	TGCAGCTTAGCCGACGCTTTTAGCACAGATACGCAGTATTTT
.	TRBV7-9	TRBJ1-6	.	CASSLAGTNSPLHF	TGTGCCAGCAGCTTAGCGGGCACAAATTCACCCCTCCACTTT
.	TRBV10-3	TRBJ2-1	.	CAISPESSYNEQFF	TGTGCCATCAGCCCGGAAAGCTCCTACAATGAGCAGTTCTTC
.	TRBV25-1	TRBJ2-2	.	CASRGNTGELFF	TGTGCCAGCAGGGGGAACACCGGGGAGCTGTTTTTT
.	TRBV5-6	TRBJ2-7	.	CASSLGSVYEQYF	TGTGCCAGCAGCTTGGGGTCGGTCTACGAGCAGTACTTC
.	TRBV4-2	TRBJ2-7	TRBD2	CASSQEASGVYEQYF	TGTGCCAGCAGCCAAGAAGCTAGCGGGGTCTACGAGCAGTACTTC
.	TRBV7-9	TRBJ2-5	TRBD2	CASSPPLAGAIETQYF	TGTGCCAGCAGCCCACCCCTAGCGGGGGCAATAGAGACCCAGTACTTC
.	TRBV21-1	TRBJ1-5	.	CASSSLTGTDINGNQPQHF	TGTGCCAGCAGCTCTTTGACCGGGACGGATATTAATGGCAATCAGCCCCAGCATTTT
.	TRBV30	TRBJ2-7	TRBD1	CAWSRQGRYEQYF	TGTGCCTGGAGTCGACAGGGGAGGTACGAGCAGTACTTC
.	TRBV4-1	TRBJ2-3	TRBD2	CASSQGRATSNTQYF	TGCGCCAGCAGCCAAGGGCGGGCGACTAGCAATACGCAGTATTTT
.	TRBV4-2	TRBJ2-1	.	CASSQDESRGGNEQFF	TGTGCCAGCAGCCAAGACGAGAGTCGGGGCGGAAATGAGCAGTTCTTC
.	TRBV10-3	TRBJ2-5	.	CAISDTWEISETQYF	TGTGCCATCAGTGATACTTGGGAAATCAGTGAGACCCAGTACTTC
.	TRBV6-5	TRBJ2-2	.	CASSYGGGPVTGELFF	TGTGCCAGCAGTTACGGCGGGGGCCCTGTCACCGGGGAGCTGTTTTTT
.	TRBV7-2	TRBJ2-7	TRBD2	CASSLTFGLGFYEQYF	TGTGCCAGCAGCCTCACTTTCGGACTAGGATTCTACGAGCAGTATTTC
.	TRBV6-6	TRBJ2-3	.	CASNLQGGVATDTQYF	TGTGCCAGCAACCTCCAGGGCGGGGTCGCCACAGATACGCAGTATTTT
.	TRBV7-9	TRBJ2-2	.	CASSLYAGTTGELFF	TGTGCCAGCAGCTTATATGCAGGGACCACCGGGGAGCTGTTTTTT
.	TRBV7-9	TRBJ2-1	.	CASSFLDEQFF	TGTGCCAGCAGCTTTCTGGATGAGCAGTTCTTC
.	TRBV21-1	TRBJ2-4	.	CASSSRPRYRTKNIQYF	TGTGCCAGCAGCTCTCGACCCAGGTATCGGACCAAAAACATTCAGTACTTC
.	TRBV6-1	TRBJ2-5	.	CASSEPPQETQYF	TGTGCCAGCAGTGAACCCCCTCAAGAGACCCAGTACTTC
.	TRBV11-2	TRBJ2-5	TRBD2	CASSLGTSGGAQYF	TGTGCCAGCAGCTTAGGGACTAGCGGGGGGGCCCAGTACTTC
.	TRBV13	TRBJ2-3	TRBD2	CASSFSGGITDTQYF	TGTGCCAGCAGCTTTAGCGGGGGGATCACAGATACGCAGTATTTT
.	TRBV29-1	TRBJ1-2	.	CSVEGDGYGYTF	TGCAGCGTTGAGGGCGACGGCTATGGCTACACCTTC
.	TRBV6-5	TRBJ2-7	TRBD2	CASSSPGLAGRYEQYF	TGTGCCAGCAGTTCGCCGGGACTAGCGGGGAGATACGAGCAGTACTTC
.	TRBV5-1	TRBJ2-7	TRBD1	CASSWTGFYEQYF	TGCGCCAGCAGCTGGACAGGGTTCTACGAGCAGTACTTC
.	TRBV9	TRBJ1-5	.	CASSEGAVNQPQHF	TGTGCCAGCAGCGAAGGGGCGGTCAATCAGCCCCAGCATTTT
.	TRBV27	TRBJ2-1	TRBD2	CASSGGLAGAINNEQFF	TGTGCCAGCAGTGGGGGACTAGCGGGGGCTATCAACAATGAGCAGTTCTTC
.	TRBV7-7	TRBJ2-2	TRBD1	CASSPDRGIGELFF	TGTGCTAGCAGCCCCGACAGGGGGATCGGGGAGCTGTTTTTT
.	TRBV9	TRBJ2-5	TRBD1	CASSIGTGEQETQYF	TGTGCCAGCAGCATAGGGACAGGGGAACAAGAGACCCAGTACTTC
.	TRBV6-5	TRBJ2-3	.	CASSSRQRVGLDTQYF	TGTGCCAGCAGTTCAAGACAGAGGGTGGGGTTAGATACGCAGTATTTT
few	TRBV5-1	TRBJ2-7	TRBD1	CASSVRTGATSYEQYF	TGCGCCAGCAGCGTGAGAACAGGGGCGACCTCCTACGAGCAGTACTTC
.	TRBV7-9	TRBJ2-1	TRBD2	CASSPEGLVNEQFF	TGTGCCAGCAGCCCCGAAGGACTAGTAAACGAGCAGTTCTTC